The present TCR beta chain was sequenced within a study of blood T cell repertoires in COVID-19. Assay: immunoSEQ multiplex PCR; the TCRdb copy retains only in-frame clones and omits some. The repertoire holds 60,000 to 70,000 clones, with 65% to 90% as singletons. The germline V and J ends were trimmed by 2 bases and 2 bases, with 7 bases remaining between them. Per the germline V gene, CDR1 is SGHNT and CDR2 is YYREEE (reference sequence). CDR3 length equals 13 residues. The chain recombines TRBV5-4 with TRBJ2-5; unclear D gene. The specimen was peripheral blood. The origin of this receptor is a man aged 45 to 65 with acute or convalescent COVID-19. DNA of the CDR3: TGTGCCAGCAGCTTAGAGGATCAAGAGACCCAGTACTTC. Translated, it gives CASSLEDQETQYF.